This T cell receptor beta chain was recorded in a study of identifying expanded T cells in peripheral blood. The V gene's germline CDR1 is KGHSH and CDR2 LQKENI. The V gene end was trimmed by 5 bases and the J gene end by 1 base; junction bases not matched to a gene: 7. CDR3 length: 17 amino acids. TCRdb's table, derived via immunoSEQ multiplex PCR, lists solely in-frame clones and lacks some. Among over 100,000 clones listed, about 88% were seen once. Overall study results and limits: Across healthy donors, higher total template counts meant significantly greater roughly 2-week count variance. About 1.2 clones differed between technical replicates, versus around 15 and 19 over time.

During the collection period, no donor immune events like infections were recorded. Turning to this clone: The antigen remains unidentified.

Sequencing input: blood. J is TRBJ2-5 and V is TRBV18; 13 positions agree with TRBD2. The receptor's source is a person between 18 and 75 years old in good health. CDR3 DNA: TGTGCCAGCTCATCAGGACTAGCGGGGGCCTCCCAAGAGACCCAGTACTTC. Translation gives CASSSGLAGASQETQYF.